The 26 T cell receptor beta chains listed next were all sequenced from one sample in a study of T cell responses to AZD1222 COVID-19 vaccine. Assay: immunoSEQ multiplex PCR; the TCRdb copy retains only in-frame clones and omits some. The sample has 85,000 to 100,000 clones, roughly nine tenths seen once. This material consisted of peripheral blood, taken on day 0 of AZD1222 vaccination. These receptors were obtained from an adult in good health.

This chain joins TRBV5-4 and TRBJ1-1, with D uncertain. The ends were cut back, 0 bases at V and 6 bases at J, with 18 bases in the middle. The V gene's germline CDR1 is SGHNT and CDR2 YYREEE (reference sequence). There are 16 residues in the CDR3. In DNA form, the CDR3 reads TGTGCCAGCAGCTTGGTAAAAACGACTTCGAGCGCTGAAGCTTTCTTT. It translates to CASSLVKTTSSAEAFF.

This clone was found once. The rearrangement joins TRBV7-6 to TRBJ2-1; perhaps TRBD2 as D (6 bases). Trimming took off 4 bases at V and 12 bases at J, with 13 bases between the two ends. The CDR3 length is 12 residues. Germline CDR1 is SGHVS and CDR2 is FNYEAQ. This CDR3 is CASSSGIGGQFF. As DNA, the CDR3 is TGTGCCAGCAGCTCTGGTATCGGGGGGCAGTTCTTC.

The chain recombines TRBV6-5 with TRBJ2-7; no clear D gene. CDR1 is MNHEY, CDR2 SVGAGI, per germline. There are 11 residues in the CDR3. With 4 bases removed from V and 6 bases from J, the gap between germline ends came to 7 bases. The CDR3 DNA sequence: TGTGCCAGCAGTTCCTACAGCGAGCAGTACTTC. This encodes CASSSYSEQYF.

The V call is TRBV19, the J call TRBJ1-4, with D tentatively TRBD1 (6 bases). The CDR3 length is 15 residues. Trimming pared 3 bases from V and 3 bases from J, leaving 11 bases between. The germline gives CDR1 LNHDA, CDR2 SQIVND (reference sequence). In nucleotides, the CDR3 is TGTGCCAGTAGTATCTCCAGGGGACCTAATGAAAAACTGTTTTTT. Translating gives CASSISRGPNEKLFF.

This clone was detected once. The chain couples TRBV15 to TRBJ1-2, with 9 nucleotides matching TRBD1. Trimming cost V 0 bases and J 8 bases; bases outside gene matches: 7. Germline V gene lookup returns CDR1 LNHNV and CDR2 YYDKDF (reference sequence). There are 15 residues in the CDR3. This chain's CDR3 is CATSRDSQGARGYTF. CDR3 DNA sequence: TGTGCCACCAGCAGAGACTCACAGGGGGCGAGGGGCTACACCTTC.

J is TRBJ2-2 and V is TRBV9; tentatively, D is TRBD1 (6 bases). The V gene's germline CDR1 is SGDLS and CDR2 YYNGEE. V gave up 4 bases and J gave up 7 bases, with 14 bases separating them. The CDR3 is 14 residues long. This CDR3 reads CASSPQGTLGELFF. The CDR3 region has the DNA TGTGCCAGCAGCCCCCAAGGGACACTCGGGGAGCTGTTTTTT.

The chain joins TRBV28 to TRBJ2-3; 8 nucleotides agree with TRBD2. CDR3 length: 19 amino acids. With 4 bases clipped from V and 2 bases from J, the junction kept 17 bases outside the gene matches. Germline loops: CDR1 MDHEN, CDR2 SYDVKM. CDR3 sequence reads: CASSSTWSSGRETTDTQYF. CDR3 nucleotide sequence: TGTGCCAGCAGTTCCACATGGTCTAGCGGGCGGGAAACCACAGATACGCAGTATTTT.

The chain joins TRBV5-4 to TRBJ1-2; perhaps TRBD1 as D (6 bases). The CDR3 covers 13 residues. The germline gives CDR1 SGHNT, CDR2 YYREEE (reference sequence). With 2 bases removed from V and 7 bases from J, the gap between germline ends came to 12 bases. CDR3 residues: CASSLEQGLGYTF. For the CDR3, the DNA is TGTGCCAGCAGCTTAGAACAGGGTCTTGGCTACACCTTC.

The V call is TRBV5-8, the J call TRBJ2-2, with 13 positions matching TRBD2. This CDR3 spans 19 amino acids. The ends lost 2 bases at V and 2 bases at J; junction bases unmatched: 9. The germline V gene encodes CDR1 SGHTS and CDR2 YDEGEE. This chain's CDR3 is CASSFRTSGGKRNTGELFF. The DNA of the CDR3 is TGTGCCAGCAGCTTTAGGACTAGCGGGGGAAAAAGAAACACCGGGGAGCTGTTTTTT.

The chain links TRBV5-1 to TRBJ2-2, with 7 bases aligning to TRBD2. The germline V gene encodes CDR1 SGHRS and CDR2 YFSETQ. The CDR3 is 19 amino acids. Trimming took 0 bases from V and 3 from J; bases not matched to a gene: 14. For the CDR3, the DNA is TGCGCCAGCAGCTTGGGACTAGCCAGAGGCCCGCGGGACACCGGGGAGCTGTTTTTT. Translated, it gives CASSLGLARGPRDTGELFF.

This clone turned up a few times. This chain uses TRBV2 with TRBJ2-6, with D possibly TRBD2 on 5 matching bases. V lost 5 bases to trimming and J lost 4 bases, with 9 bases between them. Germline-derived CDR1 and CDR2 are SNHLY and FYNNEI. The length of the CDR3 is 14 residues. This CDR3 reads CASSIGRGANVLTF. The CDR3 nucleotides read TGTGCCAGCAGTATAGGGAGAGGGGCCAACGTCCTGACTTTC.

The chain joins TRBV6-5 to TRBJ1-2; the D gene is possibly TRBD1 (6 bases). The germline gives CDR1 MNHEY, CDR2 SVGAGI. V was pared by 7 bases and J by 3 bases, with 12 bases between. The CDR3 runs 13 residues. The DNA for the CDR3 is TGTGCCAGCACTACGACAGGAGACTATGGCTACACCTTC. Its protein product is CASTTTGDYGYTF.

The genes are TRBV6-5 and TRBJ1-2; TRBD1 agrees at 7 bases. The CDR3 consists of 12 residues. Germline V CDR1 and CDR2: MNHEY, SVGAGI. Trimming cost V 5 bases and J 8 bases; bases outside gene matches: 5. CDR3: CASSPTGIGYTF. DNA for the CDR3: TGTGCCAGCAGTCCGACAGGGATCGGCTACACCTTC.

Worth noting for this clone: The junction departs from germline at one end; a sequencing error may be responsible. The chain employs TRBV29-1 and TRBJ1-3; 10 positions match TRBD1. CDR3 length: 12 amino acids. Germline loops: CDR1 SQVTM, CDR2 ANQGSEA. As DNA, the CDR3 is TGCAGCGTTGAATCTTGGGACAGGGGTAGACATTTT. This gives the protein CSVESWDRGRHF.

The chain has TRBV5-1 and TRBJ1-4; D gene unclear. CDR1 is SGHRS and CDR2 is YFSETQ in the germline V gene. V lost 0 bases to trimming and J lost 8 bases, with 11 bases between them. This CDR3 region has 14 residues. The CDR3 bases are TGCGCCAGCAGCTTGGGCCAAGGAGGGGAAAAACTGTTTTTT. Protein: CASSLGQGGEKLFF. Based on the CDR3 plus reference TRBV5-1 and TRBJ1-4, the full variable domain is KAGVTQTPRYLIKTRGQQVTLSCSPISGHRSVSWYQQTPGQGLQFLFEYFSETQRNKGNFPGRFSGRQFSNSRSEMNVSTLELGDSALYLCASSLGQGGEKLFFGSGTQLSVL.

The rearrangement joins TRBV5-1 to TRBJ2-7; 9 bases match TRBD1. Germline trimming cut 0 bases from V and 7 bases from J; bases unmatched to any gene: 11. CDR3 length equals 16 residues. Germline V gene data show CDR1 as SGHRS and CDR2 as YFSETQ. CDR3 protein: CASSLAGRTGVEEQYF. Here the CDR3 DNA reads TGCGCCAGCAGCTTGGCCGGGAGGACAGGGGTGGAGGAGCAGTACTTC.

The chain recombines TRBV10-3 with TRBJ1-2; the D gene is possibly TRBD1 (6 bases). The CDR3 totals 16 residues. Per the germline V gene, CDR1 is ENHRY and CDR2 is SYGVKD. Trimming left V 0 bases short and J 6 bases short, with 17 bases between. The CDR3 nucleotides are TGTGCCATCAGTGAGTCGCGGACAGCTCCACGGGATGGCTACACCTTC. The encoded protein is CAISESRTAPRDGYTF.

This clone was counted a single time. The V and J genes are TRBV19 and TRBJ2-1, with D perhaps TRBD2 (5 bases). Looked up from germline, CDR1 is LNHDA and CDR2 is SQIVND (reference sequence). The CDR3 totals 14 residues. The ends were cut back, 3 bases at V and 7 bases at J, with 13 bases in the middle. CDR3 region: CASSIPGNYNEQFF. Written as DNA, the CDR3 is TGTGCCAGTAGTATTCCGGGGAATTATAATGAGCAGTTCTTC.

The chain has TRBV29-1 and TRBJ2-1; a weak D match, TRBD2 (5 bases). The CDR3 is 10 residues long. Trimming shortened V by 4 bases and J by 8 bases, and 6 bases separated the two germline ends. Germline assignment: CDR1 SQVTM and CDR2 ANQGSEA. This chain's CDR3 is CSVGTYEQFF. The CDR3 DNA follows: TGCAGCGTTGGGACTTATGAGCAGTTCTTC.

The chain carries TRBV6-5 and TRBJ2-7, with D tentatively TRBD2 (5 bases). The CDR3 totals 14 residues. The V gene lost 0 bases and the J gene lost 3 bases, with 9 bases spanning the gap. From germline, CDR1 is MNHEY and CDR2 SVGAGI. The CDR3 sequence is CASSYSGGFYEQYF. The CDR3 nucleotides are TGTGCCAGCAGTTACTCTGGCGGGTTCTACGAGCAGTACTTC.

This clone turned up a few times. The chain couples TRBV4-3 to TRBJ2-1; 11 bases map to TRBD2. Trimming at V came to 5 bases and at J to 3 bases, leaving 3 bases not matched to a gene. CDR1 and CDR2 from the germline V gene are LGHNA and YSLEER. This CDR3 spans 15 amino acids. For the CDR3, the DNA is TGCGCCAGCAGCGAGACTAGCGGGAACTACAATGAGCAGTTCTTC. It yields the protein CASSETSGNYNEQFF.

The chain joins TRBV5-6 to TRBJ1-2, with D unclear. Germline V lookup: CDR1 SGHDT, CDR2 YYEEEE. V was trimmed by 2 bases and J by 4 bases, leaving 12 bases between them. This CDR3 is built from 14 residues. The CDR3 DNA follows: TGTGCCAGCAGCTTCTACAGAAGACTCTATGGCTACACCTTC. Translated, it gives CASSFYRRLYGYTF.

The gene calls are TRBV9 and TRBJ2-1, with 9 positions matching TRBD2. V shed 0 bases and J 5 bases; nucleotides not matched to a gene: 6. The length of the CDR3 is 16 residues. The V gene's germline CDR1 is SGDLS and CDR2 YYNGEE. The CDR3 loop reads CASSVVAGVRDNEQFF. CDR3 sequence (DNA): TGTGCCAGCAGCGTAGTAGCGGGAGTTAGGGACAATGAGCAGTTCTTC.

The chain couples TRBV6-5 to TRBJ1-2; TRBD1 aligns across 9 bases. The CDR3 is 14 residues long. The J segment lost 8 bases and the V segment lost 6 bases, leaving 10 bases of the junction unmatched. Germline V CDR1 and CDR2: MNHEY, SVGAGI. The CDR3 DNA is TGTGCCAGCAGGGACGTGGGACAGGGTGGCGGCTACACCTTC. It yields the protein CASRDVGQGGGYTF.

The rearrangement uses TRBV5-4 and TRBJ2-7; 8 bases agree with TRBD2. The CDR3 loop spans 15 amino acids. Trimming took 2 bases from V and 0 from J; bases not matched to a gene: 4. Germline lookup yields CDR1 SGHNT and CDR2 YYREEE (reference sequence). In DNA, the CDR3 is TGTGCCAGCAGCTTTTTAGCGGGAACCTCCTACGAGCAGTACTTC. It codes for CASSFLAGTSYEQYF.

The sample holds one count of this clone. The chain employs TRBV2 and TRBJ1-5; 9 bases fit TRBD1. Looked up from germline, CDR1 is SNHLY and CDR2 is FYNNEI. The CDR3 loop spans 15 amino acids. V gave up 10 bases and J gave up 1 base; unmatched junction bases: 8. Here the CDR3 reads CATTGGTASNQPQHF. The CDR3 coding sequence is TGTGCCACCACAGGGGGCACGGCGAGCAATCAGCCCCAGCATTTT.